This T cell receptor (beta chain) was observed in a study of cytomegalovirus exposure and HLA in healthy donors. Broader study findings: In a later analysis, HLA-C alleles had the fewest associated TCRs, DRB1 alleles the most. Confirmation was obtained in vitro that three CMV-associated chains are specific for CMV antigens. In a later analysis, a missense DCLRE1C variant was linked to TCR beta V- and J-gene trimming.

PCR amplification relied on 60 Vbeta primers (plus 13 Jbeta primers). In the original processing: Later reanalysis found 70 million to 95 million unique TCR beta chains, approximately 11 million of them shared. Some clones are missing from TCRdb's copy, which holds only in-frame ones; the method was immunoSEQ multiplex PCR. The DNA gave D and trimming, while V, J and clone size come from that table. The sample lists about 190,000 clones; about 81% were seen once. J was trimmed by 0 bases and V by 6 bases; bases with no gene match: 9. The CDR3 covers 16 residues. Germline loops: CDR1 SGHTS, CDR2 YDEGEE. On this clone: What it binds is unknown.

The sequence came from a young man in good health and CMV-seronegative. Material: PBMCs. V usage is TRBV5-8 and J usage is TRBJ1-5, with 7 bases lining up with TRBD1. This CDR3 is CASKGGQFVSNQPQHF. The CDR3 DNA follows: TGTGCCAGCAAAGGGGGACAGTTCGTTAGCAATCAGCCCCAGCATTTT. Together with reference TRBV5-8 and TRBJ1-5, the CDR3 gives the full variable domain: EAGVTQSPTHLIKTRGQQATLRCSPISGHTSVYWYQQALGLGLQFLLWYDEGEERNRGNFPPRFSGRQFPNYSSELNVNALELEDSALYLCASKGGQFVSNQPQHFGDGTRLSIL.